This T cell receptor (beta chain) was identified in a study of T-cell memory formation after mild COVID-19. The germline V gene has CDR1 LGHDT and CDR2 YNNKEL (reference sequence). With 0 bases removed from V and 3 bases from J, the gap between germline ends came to 9 bases. The length of the CDR3 is 15 residues. TCRdb processed the 5' RACE reads anew with MiXCR; each CDR3 protein has one entry. The sample lists around 200,000 distinct CDR3 sequences, about 10% occurring once. This clonotype originated in a man aged 18 to 35 who had mild COVID-19 (a few samples of this study predate the infection). Cell type and time point are not known. Sequenced: PBMCs or a T cell subset sorted from them (not recorded which). The rearrangement links TRBV3-1 to TRBJ1-5, with no clear D. In nucleotides, the CDR3 is TGTGCCAGCAGCCAAGATCCCGTTACCAATCAGCCCCAGCATTTT. Translating gives CASSQDPVTNQPQHF.